This TCR beta chain stems from a study of human T cells and chemical hapten exposure. Study-level background: Small pooled library volume differences mainly caused per-sample TCR yield variation. Study-wide results and limits: Patch test score showed a positive correlation with PT1 expanded TCR counts.

Within the library, unique molecular identifiers were attached to each individual cDNA molecule. In the source study's methods: Counting gave a median of 95,638 TCRs per sample, with values ranging from roughly 20,000 to 750,000. TCRdb re-called the RACE reads through MiXCR, storing one row per CDR3 protein. TCRdb's processing, not the study's, gives the V and J calls here. The sample carries around 260,000 distinct CDR3 sequences, approximately 8.6% recorded once. CDR3 size: 13 residues. Germline V gene sequence: CDR1 SSHAT, CDR2 FNYEAQ (reference sequence). Time point given: pre-sensitization, week 0. This sample's treatment: therapeutic diphenylcyclopropenone sensitization with weekly scalp DPC. Points on this clonotype: Its target is unknown. One junction end disagrees with the germline gene, perhaps due to a read error.

This clonotype originated in a woman aged 35 to 49 with alopecia areata. Some clones in this sample may be carry-over from other donors' samples. This specimen consisted of whole blood, obtained in connection with sensitization to the hapten diphenylcyclopropenone (DPC). The genes are TRBV7-7 and TRBJ2-7; TRBD1 aligns across 8 bases. CDR3 region: CASSRQGAVEQYF. The CDR3 nucleotides read TGTGCTAGCAGCAGGCAGGGGGCAGTCGAGCAGTACTTC.